These T cell receptor beta chains were read from a single sample in a study of monozygotic twins with inflammatory bowel disease. TCRdb re-called the 5' RACE reads and shows each CDR3 protein once, DNA omitted. The listing contains some 83,000 distinct CDR3 sequences. The specimen was blood. The source of these receptors is a human donor with ulcerative colitis or Crohn's disease, or a healthy co-twin of an affected twin (not recorded which). Both conserved end residues are part of each CDR3.

CDR3 protein	V gene	J gene
CASSLTGLNQPQHF	TRBV12-3/TRBV12-4	TRBJ1-5
CASSQEASGVFDTQYF	TRBV4-1	TRBJ2-3
CASSPGPPFGYGYTF	TRBV21-1	TRBJ1-2
CASSLAGFDTF	TRBV12-3/TRBV12-4	TRBJ1-1
CASSVARGQQETQYF	TRBV9	TRBJ2-5
CASSQEVSETQYF	TRBV3-1	TRBJ2-5
CASSGKGNIQYF	TRBV6-5	TRBJ2-4
CASSLDKGGTDTQYF	TRBV11-2	TRBJ2-3
CASSLGFLAEAYEQYF	TRBV5-1	TRBJ2-7
CASSPLRLGRGTGTETYNEQFF	TRBV5-1	TRBJ2-1
CASSVSGTSRGETQYF	TRBV5-1	TRBJ2-5
CAITALPGGTGELFF	TRBV10-3	TRBJ2-2
CSVGANEDTIYF	TRBV29-1	TRBJ1-3